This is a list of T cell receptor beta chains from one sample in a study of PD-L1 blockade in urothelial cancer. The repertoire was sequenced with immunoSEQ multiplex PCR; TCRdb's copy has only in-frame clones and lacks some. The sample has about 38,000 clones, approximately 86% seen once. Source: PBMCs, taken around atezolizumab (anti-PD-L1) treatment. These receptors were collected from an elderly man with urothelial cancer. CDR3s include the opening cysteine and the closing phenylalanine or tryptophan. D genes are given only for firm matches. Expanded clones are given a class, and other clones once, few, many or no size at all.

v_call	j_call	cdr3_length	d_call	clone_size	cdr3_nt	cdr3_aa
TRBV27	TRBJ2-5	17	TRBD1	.	TGTGCCAGCGCTCGGACAGGGTCCCGACGGTATTCCGAGACCCAGTACTTC	CASARTGSRRYSETQYF
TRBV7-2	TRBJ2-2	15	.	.	TGTGCCAGCAGCTTAGTGGGAAGGGGTCTCGGGGAGCTGTTTTTT	CASSLVGRGLGELFF
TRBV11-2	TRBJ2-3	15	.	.	TGTGCCAGCAGCTTAGCCGCCAGGAGCACAGATACGCAGTATTTT	CASSLAARSTDTQYF
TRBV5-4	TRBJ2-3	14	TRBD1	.	TGTGCCAGCAGACCGGACAGGGGGCAAGATACGCAGTATTTT	CASRPDRGQDTQYF
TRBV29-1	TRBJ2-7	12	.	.	TGCAGCGCCTCACAGGGGGGGTACGAGCAGTACTTC	CSASQGGYEQYF
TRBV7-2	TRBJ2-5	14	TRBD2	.	TGTGCCAGCAGCCTCGGGACTAGCGGGGAGACCCAGTACTTC	CASSLGTSGETQYF
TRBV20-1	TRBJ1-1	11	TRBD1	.	TGCAGTGCTAGCAGGGGACAGATAGCTTTCTTT	CSASRGQIAFF
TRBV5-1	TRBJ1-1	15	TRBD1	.	TGCGCCAGCCAGGGGGGGACAGGGATGGACACTGAAGCTTTCTTT	CASQGGTGMDTEAFF
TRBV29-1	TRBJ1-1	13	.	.	TGCAGCGCCGATCAGGGGCCCGGCACTGAAGCTTTCTTT	CSADQGPGTEAFF
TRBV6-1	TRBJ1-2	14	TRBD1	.	TGTGCCAGCGTTGAGACAGGGGAATACTATGGCTACACCTTC	CASVETGEYYGYTF
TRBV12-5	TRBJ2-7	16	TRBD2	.	TGTGCTAGTGGTTTGACCAACAGCGGGAGGCTCTACGAGCAGTACTTC	CASGLTNSGRLYEQYF
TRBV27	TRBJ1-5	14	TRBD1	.	TGTGCCAGCAGTCGCACAGGGGTAGGCCAGCCCCAGCATTTT	CASSRTGVGQPQHF
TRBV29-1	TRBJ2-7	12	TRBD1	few	TGCAGCGTTACGGGACAGTCCTACGAGCAGTACTTC	CSVTGQSYEQYF
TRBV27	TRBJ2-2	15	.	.	TGTGCCAGCACGGTAGCAACAGGAGGGGCCGGGGAGCTGTTTTTT	CASTVATGGAGELFF
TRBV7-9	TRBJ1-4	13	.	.	TGTGCCAGCAATCAGGGCGCGAATGAAAAACTGTTTTTT	CASNQGANEKLFF
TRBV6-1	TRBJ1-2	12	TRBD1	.	TGTGCCAGCTTACAGGGGGCGCGCGGCTACACCTTC	CASLQGARGYTF
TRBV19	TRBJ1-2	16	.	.	TGTGCCAGTAATCGACAGAGCACCACTGGCCCTTATGGCTACACCTTC	CASNRQSTTGPYGYTF
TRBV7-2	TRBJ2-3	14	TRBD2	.	TGTGCCAGCAGACTAGCGGGAGCAGGAGATACGCAGTATTTT	CASRLAGAGDTQYF
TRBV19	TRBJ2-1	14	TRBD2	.	TGTGCCAGTAAACTAGCGGGAGTAATAGATGAGCAGTTCTTC	CASKLAGVIDEQFF
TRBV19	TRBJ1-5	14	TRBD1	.	TGTGCCAGTATCTCCAAGACAGGGGGTCAGCCCCAGCATTTT	CASISKTGGQPQHF
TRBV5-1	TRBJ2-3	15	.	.	TGCGCCAGCAGCTCAGGCCCTAGACAGGCAGATACGCAGTATTTT	CASSSGPRQADTQYF
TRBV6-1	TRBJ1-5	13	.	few	TGTGCCAGCACCGACAGTAGCAATCAGCCCCAGCATTTT	CASTDSSNQPQHF
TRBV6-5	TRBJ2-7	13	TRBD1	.	TGTGCCAGCACCCCCGGTAGGGGGCGCGAGCAGTACTTC	CASTPGRGREQYF
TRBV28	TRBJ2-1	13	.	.	TGTGCCAGCTCGGAGGGCTACCACAATGAGCAGTTCTTC	CASSEGYHNEQFF
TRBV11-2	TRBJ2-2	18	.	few	TGTGCCAGCGAGGATTGGCGGCGGCTCCTTTCGAACACCGGGGAGCTGTTTTTT	CASEDWRRLLSNTGELFF